One sample yielded the 28 T cell receptor beta chains listed below, sequenced in a study of shared clonotypes between healthy human individuals. TCRdb keeps only in-frame clones here, not all; method: immunoSEQ multiplex PCR. This table holds about 1 million clones, around 74% found once. Sequenced: memory CD4+ T cells sorted from blood. As to subset: CD45RA-negative fraction. These receptors all stem from a man between 18 and 29 years old in good health.

In its sample, this clone was seen a few times. The chain recombines TRBV21-1 with TRBJ2-7; the table's D call of TRBD1 was not tested on the DNA. TRBV21-1 is a pseudogene. The length of the CDR3 is 11 residues. CDR3 amino acids: CASPSQGARYF. In DNA form, the CDR3 reads TGTGCCAGCCCAAGTCAGGGGGCGAGGTACTTC.

A remark on this clone: The sample contains more than one DNA sequence encoding this CDR3. The rearrangement joins TRBV11-2 to TRBJ1-1, with D unclear. The V end was cut by 5 bases, the J end by 3 bases, with 10 bases between. CDR3 length equals 13 residues. The germline gives CDR1 SGHAT, CDR2 FQNNGV. The CDR3 sequence is CASSPDRDTEAFF. The CDR3 region has the DNA TGTGCCAGCAGCCCCGATCGGGACACTGAAGCTTTCTTT.

This clone was found once. V and J are TRBV10-3 and TRBJ1-1; 7 nucleotides align to TRBD1. With 0 bases clipped from V and 6 bases from J, the junction kept 16 bases outside the gene matches. Germline V lookup: CDR1 ENHRY, CDR2 SYGVKD. The CDR3 is 18 amino acids. The CDR3 loop is CAISESEGYRGERAEAFF. CDR3 nucleotide sequence: TGTGCCATCAGTGAGTCGGAGGGGTACAGGGGCGAGAGGGCTGAAGCTTTCTTT.

V is TRBV27 and J is TRBJ1-2; 7 positions match TRBD1. The V gene's germline CDR1 is MNHEY and CDR2 SMNVEV (reference sequence). The CDR3 is made up of 15 amino acids. V was clipped by 5 bases and J by 8 bases; unmatched bases: 14. The CDR3 DNA is TGTGCCAGCAGTGTAAGCAGGGGGAATGCGGGCGGCTACACCTTC. It encodes CASSVSRGNAGGYTF.

The CDR3 DNA reads TGCGCCAGCAGCCAAGTCCCAGGGATGGGAAGCAATCAGCCCCAGCATTTT. Protein sequence: CASSQVPGMGSNQPQHF. The chain links TRBV4-1 to TRBJ1-5, with a weak D call TRBD1 (5 bases). The CDR3 extends over 17 amino acids. Germline loops: CDR1 MGHRA, CDR2 YSYEKL. With 1 base removed from V and 1 base from J, the gap between germline ends came to 14 bases.

The rearrangement uses TRBV5-4 and TRBJ2-1, with unresolved D. Germline-derived CDR1 and CDR2 are SGHNT and YYREEE (reference sequence). The CDR3 totals 11 residues. V was clipped by 4 bases and J by 7 bases, with 6 bases between them. The CDR3 loop reads CASSQANEQFF. CDR3 nucleotide sequence: TGTGCCAGCAGCCAAGCAAATGAGCAGTTCTTC.

V and J are TRBV6-1 and TRBJ1-2; tentatively, D is TRBD1 (5 bases). Trimming took 4 bases from V and 6 from J, leaving 12 bases between them. Germline loops: CDR1 MNHNS, CDR2 SASEGT. The CDR3 is made up of 13 amino acids. CDR3 bases: TGTGCCAGCAGTGTGCAAGGGGTGGATGGCTACACCTTC. Translation gives CASSVQGVDGYTF.

In this sample, this clone turned up a few times. The gene calls are TRBV5-1 and TRBJ1-3; maybe TRBD1 (5 bases). V was clipped by 4 bases and J by 0 bases, with 11 bases between them. This CDR3 comprises 15 residues. CDR1 is SGHRS, CDR2 YFSETQ, per germline. The CDR3 protein is CASSAGAISGNTIYF. The CDR3 nucleotides are TGCGCCAGCAGCGCCGGGGCTATCTCTGGAAACACCATATATTTT.

The V and J genes are TRBV15 and TRBJ1-3, with TRBD1 matching 7 bases. Germline lookup yields CDR1 LNHNV and CDR2 YYDKDF (reference sequence). V was pared by 4 bases and J by 4 bases, with 10 bases of the junction left unmatched. The CDR3 loop spans 16 amino acids. CDR3 residues: CATSTRGKRDGNTIYF. CDR3 DNA: TGTGCCACCAGCACCAGGGGGAAGAGGGACGGAAACACCATATATTTT.

V usage is TRBV19 and J usage is TRBJ1-4; D is uncertain. V lost 7 bases to trimming and J lost 3 bases, with 18 bases between them. This CDR3 spans 16 amino acids. Looked up from germline, CDR1 is LNHDA and CDR2 is SQIVND (reference sequence). As DNA, the CDR3 is TGTGCCAGTACTCAAGGCTCGGCCGGGCCTAATGAAAAACTGTTTTTT. This translates into CASTQGSAGPNEKLFF.

The chain joins TRBV5-1 to TRBJ1-5; possible D gene TRBD1, 6 bases. The length of the CDR3 is 15 residues. V was shortened by 0 bases and J by 6 bases, with 13 bases between the two germline ends. Germline V gene data show CDR1 as SGHRS and CDR2 as YFSETQ. The CDR3 DNA follows: TGCGCCAGCAGCTTGGATCCCATACAGGGTCAGCCCCAGCATTTT. It yields the protein CASSLDPIQGQPQHF.

A few counts support this clone. The chain couples TRBV6-1 to TRBJ1-5; TRBD1 agrees at 7 bases. After removal of 3 bases from V and 2 bases from J, the junction contained 7 bases not matched to a gene. The CDR3 extends over 16 amino acids. CDR1 and CDR2 from the germline V gene are MNHNS and SASEGT. The CDR3 DNA is TGTGCCAGCAGTGAGCGACAGGGTGCAGGCAATCAGCCCCAGCATTTT. Amino acids: CASSERQGAGNQPQHF.

This chain connects TRBV4-1 to TRBJ1-5, with D possibly TRBD1 on 5 matching bases. CDR1 MGHRA and CDR2 YSYEKL come from the germline V gene. The V end was cut by 4 bases, the J end by 1 base, with 8 bases between. The CDR3 loop spans 14 amino acids. CDR3 bases: TGCGCCAGCAGCCTACAGGTCAGCAATCAGCCCCAGCATTTT. This sequence encodes CASSLQVSNQPQHF.

The genes are TRBV6-1 and TRBJ1-1; maybe TRBD1 (5 bases). Deletions cut 7 bases from V and 5 bases from J, with 17 bases between. CDR1 and CDR2 from the germline V gene are MNHNS and SASEGT. The CDR3 length is 14 residues. CDR3 loop: CASNPVREGTEAFF. In DNA, the CDR3 is TGTGCCAGCAACCCGGTAAGGGAGGGGACTGAAGCTTTCTTT.

J is TRBJ1-1 and V is TRBV6-6; 8 nucleotides match TRBD1. In germline, CDR1 is MNHNY, CDR2 SVGAGI (reference sequence). V lost 10 bases and J lost 1; bases outside the gene matches: 5. The length of the CDR3 is 13 residues. CDR3 residues: CAIRQGQNTEAFF. CDR3 bases: TGTGCCATCAGACAGGGGCAGAACACTGAAGCTTTCTTT.

This rearrangement joins TRBV14 to TRBJ1-5; no clear D. Trimming removed 0 bases at V and 6 bases at J, with 18 bases between. This CDR3 has 17 amino acids. Germline V CDR1 and CDR2: SGHDN, FVKESK. The CDR3 loop reads CASSQDPWQAPSQPQHF. In nucleotides, the CDR3 is TGTGCCAGCAGCCAAGATCCGTGGCAGGCGCCGAGTCAGCCCCAGCATTTT.

CDR3 amino acids: CASSEQRGNVEQFF. The DNA for the CDR3 is TGTGCCAGCTCAGAGCAGCGGGGGAATGTTGAGCAGTTCTTC. The chain joins TRBV18 to TRBJ2-1; 8 positions agree with TRBD2. Germline V gene data show CDR1 as KGHSH and CDR2 as LQKENI. The CDR3 runs 14 residues. Losses at the gene ends were 5 bases for V and 9 bases for J; bases not matched to a gene: 9.

The chain links TRBV7-2 to TRBJ2-7, with TRBD2 matching 8 bases. Germline CDR1 SGHTA, CDR2 FQGNSA. The CDR3 totals 15 residues. The ends lost 5 bases at V and 3 bases at J; junction bases unmatched: 9. CDR3 in amino acids: CASSPGGVDIYEQYF. The CDR3 DNA follows: TGTGCCAGCAGCCCCGGGGGGGTAGATATCTACGAGCAGTACTTC. Filled out from reference TRBV7-2 and TRBJ2-7, the complete variable domain reads GAGVSQSPSNKVTEKGKDVELRCDPISGHTALYWYRQSLGQGLEFLIYFQGNSAPDKSGLPSDRFSAERTGGSVSTLTIQRTQQEDSAVYLCASSPGGVDIYEQYFGPGTRLTVT.

V gene TRBV6-1 combines with J gene TRBJ1-2; D gene unclear. The germline V gene encodes CDR1 MNHNS and CDR2 SASEGT. The CDR3 totals 15 residues. Trimming removed 2 bases at V and 4 bases at J, with 14 bases between. CDR3 amino acids: CASSESWAGGYGYTF. In nucleotides, the CDR3 is TGTGCCAGCAGTGAAAGCTGGGCAGGTGGCTATGGCTACACCTTC.

The chain links TRBV10-3 to TRBJ2-6; D unclear. CDR1 and CDR2 from the germline V gene are ENHRY and SYGVKD. CDR3 length equals 13 residues. V lost 9 bases to trimming and J lost 2 bases, with 8 bases between them. The CDR3 region is CAIKEPGANVLTF. CDR3 coding DNA: TGTGCCATAAAGGAGCCTGGGGCCAACGTCCTGACTTTC.

This chain joins TRBV19 and TRBJ2-4, with D hard to call. Deletions cut 10 bases from V and 5 bases from J, with 12 bases between. The germline V gene encodes CDR1 LNHDA and CDR2 SQIVND (reference sequence). The CDR3 spans 12 residues. The CDR3 region is CATSPSENIQYF. CDR3 nucleotide sequence: TGTGCCACCTCGCCCTCAGAAAACATTCAGTACTTC.

V is TRBV5-4 and J is TRBJ2-1; 12 bases are a match to TRBD2. Per germline, CDR1 SGHNT and CDR2 YYREEE (reference sequence). The CDR3 contains 14 residues. The ends lost 3 bases at V and 9 bases at J; junction bases unmatched: 4. The CDR3 region has the DNA TGTGCCAGCAGCTACGGACTAGCGGGACTTGAGCAGTTCTTC. This translates into CASSYGLAGLEQFF. Using reference TRBV5-4 and TRBJ2-1 for the parts outside the CDR3, the full variable domain is ETGVTQSPTHLIKTRGQQVTLRCSSQSGHNTVSWYQQALGQGPQFIFQYYREEENGRGNFPPRFSGLQFPNYSSELNVNALELDDSALYLCASSYGLAGLEQFFGPGTRLTVL.

The chain recombines TRBV4-1 with TRBJ1-3, with D perhaps TRBD1 (5 bases). Looked up from germline, CDR1 is MGHRA and CDR2 is YSYEKL. This CDR3 contains 15 residues. With 4 bases removed from V and 2 bases from J, the gap between germline ends came to 12 bases. CDR3 coding DNA: TGCGCCAGCAGCCGGCACCAGGGCGCTGGAAACACCATATATTTT. Translating it yields CASSRHQGAGNTIYF.

As for this clone: This sample also contains other DNA sequences that code for the same CDR3. CDR3 residues: CASSLVLTNTGELFF. The CDR3 coding sequence is TGTGCCAGCAGCTTAGTCCTCACGAACACCGGGGAGCTGTTTTTT. The rearrangement uses TRBV7-2 and TRBJ2-2; D gene ambiguous. Germline values: CDR1 SGHTA, CDR2 FQGNSA. The V gene lost 1 base and the J gene lost 0 bases, with 6 bases spanning the gap. CDR3 size: 15 residues.

The rearrangement joins TRBV2 to TRBJ1-2; 7 bases agree with TRBD1. V trimming: 5 bases; J trimming: 4 bases; junction bases outside the gene matches: 7. The CDR3 contains 14 residues. Germline V lookup: CDR1 SNHLY, CDR2 FYNNEI. The CDR3 region has the DNA TGTGCCAGCAGTTTGGAACAGGGGCCCTATGGCTACACCTTC. It yields the protein CASSLEQGPYGYTF.

This chain links TRBV7-2 with TRBJ2-3, with 13 bases lining up with TRBD2. The CDR3 length is 14 residues. Looked up from germline, CDR1 is SGHTA and CDR2 is FQGNSA. J was trimmed by 14 bases and V by 5 bases; bases with no gene match: 10. CDR3 protein: CASSPGTSGKGPYF. CDR3 DNA: TGTGCCAGCAGCCCTGGGACTAGCGGGAAGGGGCCGTATTTT.

The chain carries TRBV10-3 and TRBJ1-1, with 11 bases lining up with TRBD1. The trim removed 6 bases at V and 4 bases at J, leaving 4 bases unmatched. Germline-derived CDR1 and CDR2 are ENHRY and SYGVKD. The CDR3 consists of 14 residues. The CDR3: CAIRGQGEATEAFF. CDR3 DNA sequence: TGTGCCATCAGGGGACAGGGGGAGGCCACTGAAGCTTTCTTT.

This clone was detected many times. The rearrangement joins TRBV6-5 to TRBJ2-7; 8 bases are a match to TRBD2. With 7 bases clipped from V and 0 bases from J, the junction kept 8 bases outside the gene matches. The CDR3 is 15 amino acids. Germline CDR1 reads MNHEY; CDR2 reads SVGAGI. Here the CDR3 reads CASTPGGAYSYEQYF. CDR3 sequence (DNA): TGTGCCAGCACCCCCGGGGGGGCCTACTCCTACGAGCAGTACTTC.